This T cell receptor (beta chain) was obtained from a study of blood T cell repertoires in COVID-19 (dated by TCRdb to about 2020). Some background on the complete study: Collaborator samples came from the United States, Italy and Spain and covered acute and convalescent phases of COVID-19. The prospective study material was composed of cDNA or gDNA derived from T cells, B-cell-depleted T cells, or PBMCs. Subjects who had been exposed to COVID-19, were actively infected with it, or had recovered from it provided the deeply sampled blood TCRbeta repertoires that made up the dataset. A freely available public database, intended as a resource for researchers studying the immune response to SARS-CoV-2, is where the repertoires were released. The samples were drawn from two sources: the first 160 participants of the ongoing ImmuneRACE study, and 1,200 or so subjects contributed by 6 global collaborators. Sample metadata almost always included a de-identified subject ID, COVID-19 status, age in years and sex. HLA class I and class II types, where available, came from metadata supplied by the sample provider rather than from assay-based typing. Points the paper makes about the study in general: The amount of clinical and demographic metadata varied by source and participant and was provided uncurated.

The immunoSEQ Assay, a bias-controlled multiplex PCR, was used to amplify TCRbeta CDR3 regions from genomic DNA. For the original study's pipeline: Within the assay, amplification of reference gene primers was used to estimate how many nucleated cells each sample contained. Sequence reads were collapsed and filtered to measure the absolute abundance of every unique TCRbeta CDR3 rearrangement. For each sample, productive Simpson clonality was calculated as the square root of Simpson's diversity index across productive rearrangements. The clones in this table, taken by TCRdb from immuneACCESS, are in-frame only. Not every clone is retained; where verified, under half of the shortfall comes from an unresolved V gene, and the cause of the rest is unknown. The D gene and trimming were derived from the DNA, and the V and J assignments and clone size from that table. The sample table holds about 220,000 clones, of which about 83% were seen once. Clones ranked in the top ten supply about 2.5% of the sample.

The collaborating institutions used their own protocols to collect whole blood in K2EDTA tubes. For TCRbeta analysis, collaborators shipped samples as frozen whole blood, isolated PBMCs, or DNA extracted from either of those sample types. Deletion took 4 bases off V and 8 bases off J, with a span of 8 bases between the germline ends. From the germline V gene, CDR1 is LGHNA and CDR2 is YNFKEQ. The CDR3 covers 12 residues, taking in both the cysteine and the phenylalanine. Here the CDR3 DNA is all that survives: 36 bases in frame from base 1. Concerning this clone itself: The antigen it binds to is not known. Base qualities were left out, and no much larger clone turns up one base away.

The rearranged segments are TRBV4-2 and TRBJ1-4; the D gene is not confidently resolved. The material sequenced was peripheral blood. The TCR comes from a middle-aged woman with active or convalescent COVID-19. The DNA sequence reads TGTGCCAGCAGCCTTGAAGAGGAAAAACTGTTTTTT. The resulting protein is CASSLEEEKLFF.